The 30 T cell receptor beta chains listed next were all sequenced from one sample in a study of neurological immune-mediated disorders. Time point specified: technical triplicate 2. Via MiXCR, TCRdb re-called the 5' RACE reads, giving one row per CDR3 protein. The sample includes roughly 61,000 distinct CDR3 sequences, 24% of them seen just once. Sequencing was done on a sample of PBMCs. The receptors come from a man between 60 and 75 years old with HTLV-1-associated myelopathy (HAM/TSP).

This clonotype has a count of ten or more. The J gene is TRBJ2-2, the V gene TRBV27; no firm D call. The germline V and J ends were trimmed by 3 bases and 3 bases, with 5 bases remaining between them. CDR3 length: 13 amino acids. Germline V gene sequence: CDR1 MNHEY, CDR2 SMNVEV (reference sequence). In DNA form, the CDR3 reads TGTGCCAGCAGTTTGCACGACACCGGGGAGCTGTTTTTT. Translating gives CASSLHDTGELFF.

This clonotype was seen at least ten times. The chain carries TRBV20-1 and TRBJ2-1; 13 bases fit TRBD2. Germline CDR1 is DFQATT and CDR2 is SNEGSKA (reference sequence). V was clipped by 5 bases and J by 8 bases; unmatched bases: 6. The CDR3 covers 14 residues. The CDR3 sequence is CSAARTSGSDEQFF. The CDR3 region has the DNA TGCAGTGCTGCCCGGACTAGCGGGAGTGATGAGCAGTTCTTC.

This clonotype was seen many times. The chain is built from TRBV12-3 or TRBV12-4 and TRBJ1-1, with D tentatively TRBD1 (5 bases). V was shortened by 7 bases and J by 7 bases, with 19 bases between the two germline ends. The CDR3 sequence is 14 residues long. DNA for the CDR3: TGTGCCAGCAATGGGGGGGGAAGGGTCGATGAAGCTTTCTTT. This sequence encodes CASNGGGRVDEAFF.

This clonotype was seen many times. V and J are TRBV5-1 and TRBJ2-3, with D unclear. The CDR3 consists of 14 residues. Trimming stripped 1 base from V and 7 bases from J, with 13 bases between. Germline loops: CDR1 SGHRS, CDR2 YFSETQ. The DNA for the CDR3 is TGCGCCAGCAGCTTGACCCAAGGGCTGAATACGCAGTATTTT. It codes for CASSLTQGLNTQYF.

This clonotype appeared many times. This chain links TRBV20-1 with TRBJ2-7, with TRBD1 as a possible D gene (6 bases). The CDR3 sequence is 14 residues long. The germline V gene encodes CDR1 DFQATT and CDR2 SNEGSKA (reference sequence). V lost 4 bases and J lost 3, with 16 bases in between. Here the CDR3 DNA reads TGCAGTGCTACAACGCCCGGACAGCTCTACGAGCAGTACTTC. It codes for CSATTPGQLYEQYF.

This clonotype was picked up many times. This rearrangement joins TRBV5-1 to TRBJ2-7, with 8 bases lining up with TRBD1. The CDR3 runs 14 residues. Germline CDR1 reads SGHRS; CDR2 reads YFSETQ. With 4 bases clipped from V and 4 bases from J, the junction kept 7 bases outside the gene matches. The CDR3 DNA follows: TGCGCCAGCAGCAAGCGGACAGGGCCGTACGAGCAGTACTTC. It codes for CASSKRTGPYEQYF.

The chain employs TRBV29-1 and TRBJ2-7, with TRBD1 identical over 8 bases. This CDR3 has 14 residues. Germline CDR1 reads SQVTM; CDR2 reads ANQGSEA. The V gene end was trimmed by 6 bases and the J gene end by 0 bases; junction bases not matched to a gene: 7. CDR3 sequence (DNA): TGCAGCGTGAGGACAGGGCCGATCTCCTACGAGCAGTACTTC. This sequence encodes CSVRTGPISYEQYF.

This clonotype was recorded at least ten times. The rearrangement uses TRBV6-5 and TRBJ1-4, with D maybe TRBD1 (6 bases). Germline V lookup: CDR1 MNHEY, CDR2 SVGAGI. This CDR3 has 14 amino acids. V shed 2 bases and J shed 8 bases, with 12 bases lying between them. The CDR3 sequence is CASSYGGAGEKLFF. In DNA, the CDR3 is TGTGCCAGCAGTTACGGGGGGGCGGGCGAAAAACTGTTTTTT.

This clonotype was detected only a few times. The V and J genes are TRBV29-1 and TRBJ2-5; TRBD2 is a possible D gene (7 bases). Germline CDR1 and CDR2: SQVTM and ANQGSEA. This CDR3 is built from 12 residues. V lost 7 bases, J lost 6 bases, and 15 bases lay in between. The CDR3 coding sequence is TGCAGCGGAGGGGGGGGGACGAAGACCCAGTACTTC. This gives the protein CSGGGGTKTQYF.

The table lists this clonotype with many counts. This chain joins TRBV11-2 and TRBJ2-5, with 10 nucleotides matching TRBD2. CDR3 length: 16 amino acids. Germline CDR1 reads SGHAT; CDR2 reads FQNNGV. Trimming removed 1 base from V and 2 bases from J; junction bases left unmatched: 4. CDR3: CASSLGLAGVQETQYF. Written as DNA, the CDR3 is TGTGCCAGCAGCTTAGGACTAGCGGGCGTACAAGAGACCCAGTACTTC.

J is TRBJ2-7 and V is TRBV20-1; TRBD2 matches 9 bases. Germline V lookup: CDR1 DFQATT, CDR2 SNEGSKA (reference sequence). With 6 bases clipped from V and 0 bases from J, the junction kept 9 bases outside the gene matches. The CDR3 length is 15 residues. CDR3 amino acids: CSAVTGTSYSYEQYF. The CDR3 DNA reads TGCAGTGCGGTCACCGGGACTAGCTACTCCTACGAGCAGTACTTC.

This clonotype was detected ten times or more. CDR3 loop: CASSLERLSTDTQYF. As DNA, the CDR3 is TGTGCCAGCAGCTTAGAGCGTCTAAGCACAGATACGCAGTATTTT. The rearrangement links TRBV7-2 to TRBJ2-3; D unclear. V lost 1 base to trimming and J lost 0 bases, with 8 bases between them. The CDR3 is 15 amino acids. Germline CDR1 reads SGHTA; CDR2 reads FQGNSA.

This clonotype was recorded many times. V gene TRBV12-3 or TRBV12-4 combines with J gene TRBJ1-2, with TRBD1 matching 7 bases. CDR3 size: 13 residues. V lost 2 bases, J lost 6 bases, and 3 bases stayed unmatched. The CDR3 coding sequence is TGTGCCAGCAGTTTATTGACAGGGAATGGCTACACCTTC. Translation: CASSLLTGNGYTF.

This clonotype was seen ten or more times. The genes are TRBV5-1 and TRBJ1-1; D may be TRBD1 (5 bases). Germline CDR1 reads SGHRS; CDR2 reads YFSETQ. The CDR3 is made up of 14 amino acids. The V end was cut by 0 bases, the J end by 1 base, with 7 bases between. The CDR3 sequence: CASSLDGQNTEAFF. As DNA, the CDR3 is TGCGCCAGCAGCTTGGACGGACAGAACACTGAAGCTTTCTTT.

This clonotype has at least ten counts. This rearrangement joins TRBV7-9 to TRBJ2-3, with D perhaps TRBD1 or TRBD2 (5 bases each). V was cut by 3 bases and J by 0 bases, with 10 bases left in between. This CDR3 has 15 residues. Looked up from germline, CDR1 is SEHNR and CDR2 is FQNEAQ (reference sequence). The CDR3 sequence: CASSLLGDSTDTQYF. CDR3 bases: TGTGCCAGCAGCTTGCTGGGGGATAGCACAGATACGCAGTATTTT.

This clonotype was detected ten times or more. The genes are TRBV24-1 and TRBJ2-1, with D perhaps matching TRBD2 (5 bases). The V end lost 1 base, the J end lost 7 bases, and 13 bases lay between the germline ends. Germline V gene lookup returns CDR1 KGHDR and CDR2 SFDVKD. The CDR3 sequence is 15 residues long. The CDR3, as DNA: TGTGCCACCAGTGATTTTTCACTAGGGATGAATGAGCAGTTCTTC. Residues: CATSDFSLGMNEQFF.

V usage is TRBV20-1 and J usage is TRBJ2-5, with unresolved D. Trimming left V 0 bases short and J 6 bases short, with 5 bases between. Germline-derived CDR1 and CDR2 are DFQATT and SNEGSKA (reference sequence). CDR3 length: 11 amino acids. CDR3 sequence: CSARDQKTQYF. In DNA form, the CDR3 reads TGCAGTGCTAGAGATCAGAAGACCCAGTACTTC.

This clonotype has ten or more counts. This chain uses TRBV10-2 with TRBJ2-3; 7 bases line up with TRBD2. CDR1 is WSHSY, CDR2 SAAADI, per germline. The CDR3 totals 14 residues. V lost 8 bases and J lost 4; bases outside the gene matches: 9. The CDR3 DNA is TGCGCCAGCTCCGGTGGGAGGGCCTCAGATACGCAGTATTTT. This sequence encodes CASSGGRASDTQYF.

Ten or more counts support this clonotype. This chain connects TRBV12-3 or TRBV12-4 to TRBJ2-7; 10 nucleotides agree with TRBD2. Trimming took 4 bases from V and 1 from J; bases not matched to a gene: 7. The CDR3 has 16 amino acids. In DNA form, the CDR3 reads TGTGCCAGCAGTTCCAGCGGGAGGGCAAGGTCCTACGAGCAGTACTTC. Translated: CASSSSGRARSYEQYF.

This clonotype has only a few counts. The chain carries TRBV10-3 and TRBJ2-5; D call uncertain. V was trimmed by 3 bases and J by 5 bases, leaving 19 bases between them. The CDR3 spans 16 residues. In germline, CDR1 is ENHRY, CDR2 SYGVKD. The CDR3 bases are TGTGCCATCAGTGATCGCAGCGACTTGTACGGGGAGACCCAGTACTTC. Amino acid sequence: CAISDRSDLYGETQYF.

The chain couples TRBV5-1 to TRBJ2-7; D is perhaps TRBD1 or TRBD2 (5 bases each). The CDR3 contains 13 residues. V was trimmed by 3 bases and J by 4 bases, leaving 11 bases between them. Germline V gene sequence: CDR1 SGHRS, CDR2 YFSETQ. CDR3 amino acids: CASSWGSGYEQYF. The CDR3 DNA follows: TGCGCCAGCAGCTGGGGGAGTGGGTACGAGCAGTACTTC.

The rearrangement links TRBV6-5 to TRBJ2-2, with D perhaps assigned TRBD1 or TRBD2 (5 bases each). The CDR3 length is 14 residues. Deletions cut 4 bases from V and 5 bases from J, with 11 bases between. The germline V gene has CDR1 MNHEY and CDR2 SVGAGI. The CDR3 bases are TGTGCCAGCAGTTGGGGGTTCCAAACCGGGGAGCTGTTTTTT. This translates into CASSWGFQTGELFF.

This clonotype was found many times. V gene TRBV5-1 combines with J gene TRBJ1-2, with D unresolved. CDR1 SGHRS and CDR2 YFSETQ come from the germline V gene. CDR3 length equals 13 residues. Trimming stripped 0 bases from V and 8 bases from J, with 11 bases between. CDR3 protein: CASSLVQGRGYTF. The DNA of the CDR3 is TGCGCCAGCAGCTTGGTACAAGGAAGGGGCTACACCTTC.

At least ten counts were recorded for this clonotype. The rearrangement joins TRBV29-1 to TRBJ1-3; D may be TRBD1 (5 bases). V shed 7 bases and J shed 0 bases, with 13 bases lying between them. This CDR3 is 14 amino acids long. Germline V gene lookup returns CDR1 SQVTM and CDR2 ANQGSEA. The CDR3 sequence is CSARSGFSGNTIYF. CDR3 in DNA: TGCAGCGCTAGATCAGGGTTCTCTGGAAACACCATATATTTT.

This clonotype was picked up one time. The V gene is TRBV5-1, the J gene TRBJ1-2; 9 bases are shared with TRBD1. The germline gives CDR1 SGHRS, CDR2 YFSETQ. V shed 4 bases and J 10 bases; nucleotides not matched to a gene: 11. The CDR3 sequence is 14 residues long. The CDR3 bases are TGCGCCAGCAGCAGGAGACAGGGGGATTCGGTCTACACCTTC. Encoded protein: CASSRRQGDSVYTF.

J is TRBJ1-6 and V is TRBV7-2; a possible D gene is TRBD1 (6 bases). Trimming took 1 base from V and 7 from J, leaving 11 bases between them. The CDR3 extends over 15 amino acids. CDR1 and CDR2 from the germline V gene are SGHTA and FQGNSA. The CDR3 sequence: CASSLGQGWNSPLHF. DNA of the CDR3: TGTGCCAGCAGCTTAGGTCAGGGGTGGAATTCACCCCTCCACTTT. The whole variable domain, remainder taken from reference TRBV7-2 and TRBJ1-6, is GAGVSQSPSNKVTEKGKDVELRCDPISGHTALYWYRQSLGQGLEFLIYFQGNSAPDKSGLPSDRFSAERTGGSVSTLTIQRTQQEDSAVYLCASSLGQGWNSPLHFGNGTRLTVT.

This clonotype was recorded at least ten times. The V and J genes are TRBV5-1 and TRBJ1-1; no clear D. Trimming took 3 bases from V and 2 from J, leaving 11 bases between them. Looked up from germline, CDR1 is SGHRS and CDR2 is YFSETQ. The CDR3 loop spans 14 amino acids. Written as DNA, the CDR3 is TGCGCCAGCAGCTGGGAGCCCCCTAACACTGAAGCTTTCTTT. Translated, it gives CASSWEPPNTEAFF.

This clonotype is medium-sized. The genes are TRBV5-6 and TRBJ2-7, with 9 bases that match TRBD1. Trimming cost V 4 bases and J 0 bases; bases outside gene matches: 5. Germline CDR1 and CDR2: SGHDT and YYEEEE. The CDR3 runs to 15 residues. DNA for the CDR3: TGTGCCAGCAGCCCTGGGACAGGGCGCTCCTACGAGCAGTACTTC. Translation: CASSPGTGRSYEQYF.

This clonotype has ten or more counts. The chain combines TRBV20-1 with TRBJ2-2; tentatively, D is TRBD2 (6 bases). The CDR3 spans 16 residues. Germline CDR1 DFQATT, CDR2 SNEGSKA (reference sequence). V was clipped by 0 bases and J by 6 bases, with 17 bases between them. The CDR3 DNA reads as TGCAGTGCTAGAGATCGGAGGGGCCTCCAAGCCGGGGAGCTGTTTTTT. Protein product: CSARDRRGLQAGELFF.

This clonotype has ten or more counts. This chain joins TRBV5-1 and TRBJ2-5; possible D gene TRBD2, 5 bases. Trimming removed 1 base at V and 1 base at J, with 11 bases between. CDR1 and CDR2 from the germline V gene are SGHRS and YFSETQ. This CDR3 region has 15 residues. The CDR3, as DNA: TGCGCCAGCAGCTTGAGTGAGGGCCGCCAAGAGACCCAGTACTTC. It specifies CASSLSEGRQETQYF.